The 13 T cell receptor beta chains in this list originate from one sample, sequenced in a study of cytomegalovirus exposure and HLA in healthy donors. Researchers ran the PCR with 60 Vbeta and 13 Jbeta primers. Only in-frame clones appear in the TCRdb table, and some are missing; sequencing was by immunoSEQ multiplex PCR. The table records 100,000 to 150,000 clones, more than 65% of them present only once. The sequenced material came from PBMCs. The receptors come from a man between 45 and 60 years old in good health and CMV-seronegative.

The chain links TRBV4-3 to TRBJ1-2; maybe TRBD1 (5 bases). Trimming pared 0 bases from V and 0 bases from J, leaving 14 bases between. CDR1 is LGHNA, CDR2 YSLEER, per germline. The CDR3 spans 17 residues. CDR3 DNA: TGCGCCAGCAGCCAAGATTGGAATACGGACACTAACTATGGCTACACCTTC. Protein product: CASSQDWNTDTNYGYTF.

The rearrangement links TRBV4-1 to TRBJ1-6; D unresolved. Trimming shortened V by 0 bases and J by 3 bases, and 3 bases separated the two germline ends. CDR1 is MGHRA and CDR2 is YSYEKL in the germline V gene. This CDR3 has 14 amino acids. The DNA for the CDR3 is TGCGCCAGCAGCCAAGACCACTATAATTCACCCCTCCACTTT. It specifies CASSQDHYNSPLHF.

This clone was seen a single time. The chain employs TRBV10-3 and TRBJ2-7, with 7 bases matching TRBD1. Germline assignment: CDR1 ENHRY and CDR2 SYGVKD. The CDR3 runs 14 residues. V trimming: 2 bases; J trimming: 3 bases; junction bases outside the gene matches: 4. The CDR3, as DNA: TGTGCCATCAGTGAGCAAGGGGGCGGCTACGAGCAGTACTTC. It yields the protein CAISEQGGGYEQYF.

The CDR3 loop is CASSYFGVGESYEQYF. The CDR3 DNA follows: TGTGCCAGCAGTTACTTTGGTGTCGGGGAAAGCTACGAGCAGTACTTC. The V gene is TRBV6-6, the J gene TRBJ2-7; possibly TRBD2 for D (5 bases). Germline assignment: CDR1 MNHNY and CDR2 SVGAGI (reference sequence). The CDR3 has 16 amino acids. Trimming removed 1 base from V and 3 bases from J, with 16 bases in between.

The chain recombines TRBV2 with TRBJ2-5, with D tentatively TRBD2 (5 bases). V shed 4 bases and J shed 10 bases, with 16 bases lying between them. The germline CDR1 and CDR2 sequences are SNHLY and FYNNEI. The CDR3 sequence is 13 residues long. CDR3 residues: CASSVDLPSGQYF. In DNA, the CDR3 is TGTGCCAGCAGTGTAGACCTGCCGAGCGGCCAGTACTTC.

V usage is TRBV6-5 and J usage is TRBJ2-7, with D perhaps matching TRBD2 (6 bases). The CDR3 extends over 14 amino acids. The germline V and J ends were trimmed by 6 bases and 3 bases, with 15 bases remaining between them. Per germline, CDR1 MNHEY and CDR2 SVGAGI. CDR3 amino acids: CASSHGGTHYEQYF. Written as DNA, the CDR3 is TGTGCCAGCAGCCACGGGGGTACCCACTACGAGCAGTACTTC.

This rearrangement joins TRBV30 to TRBJ1-5; unclear D gene. Trimming pared 4 bases from V and 2 bases from J, leaving 6 bases between. The CDR3 totals 12 residues. CDR1 is GTSNPN, CDR2 SVGIG, per germline (reference sequence). The CDR3 DNA reads TGTGCCTGGAACAGAGGCAATCAGCCCCAGCATTTT. Translating gives CAWNRGNQPQHF.

V and J are TRBV18 and TRBJ1-5; no clear D gene. The CDR3 spans 15 residues. V lost 3 bases and J lost 0, with 9 bases in between. Germline V lookup: CDR1 KGHSH, CDR2 LQKENI. CDR3 in DNA: TGTGCCAGCTCACCTCCAGGCCATAGCAATCAGCCCCAGCATTTT. Its translation is CASSPPGHSNQPQHF.

The chain joins TRBV27 to TRBJ2-7, with 7 bases that match TRBD1. Germline V gene data show CDR1 as MNHEY and CDR2 as SMNVEV (reference sequence). The V and J ends lost 5 bases and 3 bases, in that order; junction bases with no gene match: 10. The CDR3 length is 15 residues. CDR3: CASSPRTGGLYEQYF. For the CDR3, the DNA is TGTGCCAGCAGTCCCCGGACAGGCGGACTCTACGAGCAGTACTTC.

The chain joins TRBV2 to TRBJ2-2; maybe TRBD1 (5 bases). The CDR3 has 18 amino acids. From germline, CDR1 is SNHLY and CDR2 FYNNEI. Trimming removed 1 base at V and 1 base at J, with 16 bases between. The CDR3 region is CASSEEGAATENTGELFF. The DNA of the CDR3 is TGTGCCAGCAGTGAAGAGGGCGCTGCGACAGAGAACACCGGGGAGCTGTTTTTT.

The chain couples TRBV27 to TRBJ1-1; D possibly corresponds to TRBD1 (6 bases). Trimming took 5 bases from V and 6 from J, leaving 16 bases between them. CDR1 and CDR2 from the germline V gene are MNHEY and SMNVEV (reference sequence). This CDR3 has 14 residues. CDR3 protein: CASSPAMTGPEAFF. The CDR3 DNA is TGTGCCAGCAGTCCGGCAATGACAGGACCTGAAGCTTTCTTT.

With respect to this clone: The identical CDR3 is also encoded by other nucleotide sequences in the sample. Here the CDR3 reads CSVEYVRGTGYTF. Here the CDR3 DNA reads TGCAGCGTGGAATATGTGCGCGGGACTGGCTACACCTTC. The chain links TRBV29-1 to TRBJ1-2; D is perhaps TRBD1 (5 bases). Trimming removed 6 bases from V and 7 bases from J, with 18 bases in between. Germline assignment: CDR1 SQVTM and CDR2 ANQGSEA. CDR3 length: 13 amino acids.

The J gene is TRBJ1-2, the V gene TRBV2, with D maybe TRBD1 (5 bases). The germline gives CDR1 SNHLY, CDR2 FYNNEI. Trimming removed 5 bases at V and 4 bases at J, with 14 bases between. The CDR3 runs 14 residues. This chain's CDR3 is CASSLGGDFYGYTF. The DNA for the CDR3 is TGTGCCAGCAGTCTCGGGGGGGACTTCTATGGCTACACCTTC. The whole variable domain, remainder taken from reference TRBV2 and TRBJ1-2, is EPEVTQTPSHQVTQMGQEVILRCVPISNHLYFYWYRQILGQKVEFLVSFYNNEISEKSEIFDDQFSVERPDGSNFTLKIRSTKLEDSAMYFCASSLGGDFYGYTFGSGTRLTVV.